This T cell receptor beta chain appears in the sequencing data of a study of blood T cell repertoires in COVID-19. Per the original data handling: Amplifying reference gene primers gave estimates of nucleated cell counts. Clones were read by immunoSEQ multiplex PCR, and TCRdb kept only the in-frame ones, dropping some. The V and J calls and clone size come from that table; D and trimming were worked out from the DNA. This table has 350,000 to 450,000 clones, over 75% appearing once. This clone appeared a single time. The clonotype originates from a woman aged 40 to 50 with COVID-19, enrolled during active disease. Sequences were obtained from peripheral blood.

The DNA of the CDR3 is TGTGCCAGCAGCCAAGCACAGTTCTCAGATACGCAGTATTTT. Translating it yields CASSQAQFSDTQYF. V and J are TRBV3-1 (or the pseudogene TRBV3-2) and TRBJ2-3; D is unresolved. Germline CDR1 LGHDT, CDR2 YNNKEL (reference sequence). V was trimmed by 1 base and J by 4 bases, leaving 9 bases between them. The CDR3 loop spans 14 amino acids.